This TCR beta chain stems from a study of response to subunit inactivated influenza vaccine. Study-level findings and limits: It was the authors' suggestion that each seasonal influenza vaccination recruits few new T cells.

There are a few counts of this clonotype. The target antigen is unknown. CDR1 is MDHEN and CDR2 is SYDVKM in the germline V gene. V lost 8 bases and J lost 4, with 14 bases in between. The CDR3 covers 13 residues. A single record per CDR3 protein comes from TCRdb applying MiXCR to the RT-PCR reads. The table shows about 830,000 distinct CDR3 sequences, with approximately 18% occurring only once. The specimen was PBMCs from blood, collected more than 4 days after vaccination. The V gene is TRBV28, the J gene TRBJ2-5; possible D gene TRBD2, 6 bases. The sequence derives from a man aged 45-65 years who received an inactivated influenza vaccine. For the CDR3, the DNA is TGTGCCAGCGGATCTCGGGGGATAGAGACCCAGTACTTC. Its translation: CASGSRGIETQYF.